Following are 26 T cell receptor beta chains from one sample sequenced in a study of blood T cell repertoires in COVID-19. Sequencing was performed with immunoSEQ multiplex PCR; in TCRdb, only in-frame clones are kept and a portion is missing. Altogether some 95,000 clones are present, about 80% being singletons, with the ten largest covering roughly a quarter. What was sequenced was peripheral blood. The source of these receptors is a man between 65 and 79 years old with acute or convalescent COVID-19.

This clone has a handful of counts. DNA for the CDR3: TGTGCCTGGAGTGTACTGGGGCAGTTGGCGGACCAGCCCCAGCATTTT. Encoded protein: CAWSVLGQLADQPQHF. V is TRBV30 and J is TRBJ1-5, with D perhaps matching TRBD1 (5 bases). Germline CDR1 and CDR2: GTSNPN and SVGIG (reference sequence). Trimming pared 0 bases from V and 7 bases from J, leaving 19 bases between. The CDR3 is 16 amino acids.

The chain joins TRBV2 to TRBJ2-3; no firm D call. V lost 5 bases, J lost 2 bases, and 8 bases lay in between. This CDR3 has 13 residues. Germline V gene lookup returns CDR1 SNHLY and CDR2 FYNNEI. CDR3 sequence reads: CASSFLNTDTQYF. The CDR3 DNA reads as TGTGCCAGCAGTTTCCTAAACACAGATACGCAGTATTTT.

The chain links TRBV25-1 to TRBJ2-3, with 7 bases identical to TRBD1. This CDR3 is built from 13 residues. CDR1 is MGHDK and CDR2 is SYGVNS in the germline V gene. Trimming removed 8 bases from V and 3 bases from J; junction bases left unmatched: 5. This CDR3 is CASQQTGTDTQYF. The CDR3 bases are TGTGCCAGCCAGCAGACAGGGACAGATACGCAGTATTTT.

This clone was recorded once. The chain couples TRBV28 to TRBJ1-2; D gene ambiguous. Trimming took off 6 bases at V and 5 bases at J, with 13 bases between the two ends. CDR3 size: 13 residues. The germline gives CDR1 MDHEN, CDR2 SYDVKM. The CDR3 region is CASSRDAGYGYTF. CDR3 nucleotide sequence: TGTGCCAGCAGCCGTGACGCGGGGTATGGCTACACCTTC.

CDR3 loop: CASSQAAGNSNQPQHF. The CDR3 DNA is TGCGCCAGCAGCCAAGCCGCAGGGAATAGCAATCAGCCCCAGCATTTT. The chain couples TRBV4-1 to TRBJ1-5; maybe TRBD1 (5 bases). CDR1 and CDR2 (germline): MGHRA, YSYEKL. V was trimmed by 1 base and J by 0 bases, leaving 10 bases between them. The CDR3 has 16 amino acids.

The gene calls are TRBV10-3 and TRBJ1-5, with TRBD1 matching over 8 bases. J was trimmed by 4 bases and V by 4 bases; bases with no gene match: 6. The CDR3 runs 15 residues. CDR1 ENHRY and CDR2 SYGVKD come from the germline V gene. The CDR3 is CAISGGQGLNQPQHF. The CDR3 nucleotides are TGTGCCATCAGTGGCGGACAGGGTTTGAATCAGCCCCAGCATTTT.

The chain combines TRBV18 with TRBJ2-5, with 9 bases that match TRBD1. J lost 5 bases, V lost 5 bases, and 9 bases had no gene match. This CDR3 is 15 amino acids long. CDR1 and CDR2 from the germline V gene are KGHSH and LQKENI. The CDR3 here is CASSSGQGIGETQYF. In nucleotides, the CDR3 is TGTGCCAGCTCATCGGGACAGGGAATTGGGGAGACCCAGTACTTC.

The chain recombines TRBV5-1 with TRBJ2-2, with 7 positions matching TRBD2. With V trimmed by 3 bases and J by 6 bases, 2 bases remained unmatched. CDR1 and CDR2 (germline): SGHRS, YFSETQ. The CDR3 spans 13 residues. This CDR3 reads CASSSTSAGELFF. The CDR3 bases are TGCGCCAGCAGCTCTACTAGCGCCGGGGAGCTGTTTTTT.

The chain carries TRBV9 and TRBJ2-4, with D perhaps matching TRBD2 (7 bases). The germline V and J ends were trimmed by 3 bases and 0 bases, with 19 bases remaining between them. Germline CDR1 reads SGDLS; CDR2 reads YYNGEE. This CDR3 spans 18 amino acids. Here the CDR3 DNA reads TGTGCCAGCAGCGCCCTCCTAGGGGGGGATATAGCCAAAAACATTCAGTACTTC. It encodes CASSALLGGDIAKNIQYF.

The rearrangement uses TRBV24-1 and TRBJ1-3, with D perhaps matching TRBD1 (5 bases). V was pared by 2 bases and J by 0 bases, with 10 bases between. The CDR3 loop spans 16 amino acids. Germline CDR1 and CDR2: KGHDR and SFDVKD. Written as DNA, the CDR3 is TGTGCCACCAGTGATTCAACAGGCCTCTCTGGAAACACCATATATTTT. Residues: CATSDSTGLSGNTIYF.

The rearrangement joins TRBV28 to TRBJ1-3; TRBD1 matches at 7 bases. The germline CDR1 and CDR2 sequences are MDHEN and SYDVKM. V was clipped by 8 bases and J by 2 bases; unmatched bases: 6. The CDR3 spans 14 residues. Here the CDR3 reads CASRPQGAGNTIYF. CDR3 DNA: TGTGCCAGCCGACCCCAGGGGGCTGGAAACACCATATATTTT.

The rearrangement uses TRBV5-6 and TRBJ2-5; D is possibly TRBD1 (6 bases). Germline V gene sequence: CDR1 SGHDT, CDR2 YYEEEE. This CDR3 spans 16 amino acids. The ends were cut back, 0 bases at V and 2 bases at J, with 14 bases in the middle. CDR3 sequence: CASSLATDSLQETQYF. CDR3 bases: TGTGCCAGCAGCTTGGCCACGGACAGCCTACAAGAGACCCAGTACTTC.

This sequence joins TRBV5-5 and TRBJ2-1, with TRBD2 matching 11 bases. The V gene end was trimmed by 0 bases and the J gene end by 7 bases; junction bases not matched to a gene: 6. Per the germline V gene, CDR1 is SGHKS and CDR2 is YYEKEE (reference sequence). CDR3 length equals 16 residues. The CDR3 here is CASSLDSGRGVNEQFF. The CDR3 DNA is TGTGCCAGCAGCTTGGATAGCGGGAGGGGGGTAAATGAGCAGTTCTTC.

This clone has only one observation. This chain links TRBV19 with TRBJ2-1, with 12 bases identical to TRBD2. Trimming removed 7 bases from V and 8 bases from J; junction bases left unmatched: 15. This CDR3 contains 17 residues. CDR1 is LNHDA, CDR2 SQIVND, per germline (reference sequence). The CDR3 DNA is TGTGCCAGTAAGGGGGCTAGCGGGAGGGCAGGATCCGATGAGCAGTTCTTC. Its translation is CASKGASGRAGSDEQFF.

This clone was seen a handful of times. The chain is built from TRBV6-1 and TRBJ2-4; D is perhaps TRBD2 (5 bases). This CDR3 region has 16 residues. Germline CDR1 MNHNS, CDR2 SASEGT. V was clipped by 0 bases and J by 1 base, with 10 bases between them. The CDR3 nucleotides read TGTGCCAGCAGTGAAGCGCTTAGCGACGCCAAAAACATTCAGTACTTC. It specifies CASSEALSDAKNIQYF.

The J gene is TRBJ2-1, the V gene TRBV7-2; tentative D call: TRBD1 (5 bases). Per the germline V gene, CDR1 is SGHTA and CDR2 is FQGNSA. This CDR3 has 15 amino acids. The V end lost 5 bases, the J end lost 1 base, and 12 bases lay between the germline ends. CDR3 DNA: TGTGCCAGCAGCCCCTCAGCAGGGTCCTACAATGAGCAGTTCTTC. This gives the protein CASSPSAGSYNEQFF.

Points on this clone: The conserved phenylalanine or tryptophan is not found at the CDR3 terminus, so this likely reflects a read error. No DNA is shown, since the ends of the CDR3 on it are uncertain; the CDR3 is the one TCRdb lists. The rearrangement links TRBV28 to TRBJ1-1; the D segment call TRBD1 is taken from the table without a DNA check. Germline loops: CDR1 MDHEN, CDR2 SYDVKM. The CDR3 length equals 11 residues, ends included. The CDR3 loop is CASSSRQGATV.

V gene TRBV7-6 combines with J gene TRBJ2-2, with a tentative D call TRBD1 (6 bases). Germline V gene sequence: CDR1 SGHVS, CDR2 FNYEAQ. The CDR3 spans 15 residues. Trimming took off 2 bases at V and 1 base at J, with 8 bases between the two ends. The CDR3 loop is CASSLQQGNTGELFF. The CDR3 DNA sequence: TGTGCCAGCAGCTTACAACAGGGGAACACCGGGGAGCTGTTTTTT.

The V call is TRBV4-2, the J call TRBJ2-2; D might be TRBD2 (5 bases). V gave up 6 bases and J gave up 1 base, with 12 bases separating them. This CDR3 is built from 15 residues. Per the germline V gene, CDR1 is LGHNA and CDR2 is YNFKEQ. DNA of the CDR3: TGTGCCAGCAGATTAGCGTCACGGAACACCGGGGAGCTGTTTTTT. Its protein is CASRLASRNTGELFF.

V and J are TRBV11-3 and TRBJ2-3; TRBD2 matches 8 bases. The ends lost 1 base at V and 2 bases at J; junction bases unmatched: 5. Germline CDR1 reads SGHNT; CDR2 reads YENEEA. The CDR3 loop spans 16 amino acids. This chain's CDR3 is CASSLGLATDTDTQYF. The CDR3 coding sequence is TGTGCCAGCAGCTTAGGACTAGCGACAGACACAGATACGCAGTATTTT.

This sequence joins TRBV30 and TRBJ2-1, with D possibly being TRBD1 (6 bases). The CDR3 loop spans 15 amino acids. In germline, CDR1 is GTSNPN, CDR2 SVGIG (reference sequence). V dropped 5 bases and J dropped 4 bases, with 18 bases sitting between them. The DNA of the CDR3 is TGTGCCTGGGTTTCGAGGCAGGGGTCATACAATGAGCAGTTCTTC. This gives the protein CAWVSRQGSYNEQFF.

The chain recombines TRBV7-2 with TRBJ2-7; unclear D gene. Trimming left V 1 base short and J 1 base short, with 8 bases between. This CDR3 spans 14 amino acids. Germline CDR1 SGHTA, CDR2 FQGNSA. Here the CDR3 reads CASSLVSGSYEQYF. The CDR3 coding sequence is TGTGCCAGCAGCTTAGTATCCGGTTCCTACGAGCAGTACTTC.

V gene TRBV6-5 combines with J gene TRBJ2-2, with TRBD2 as a possible D gene (5 bases). The germline V gene encodes CDR1 MNHEY and CDR2 SVGAGI. Trimming removed 6 bases from V and 7 bases from J, with 15 bases in between. The CDR3 extends over 14 amino acids. CDR3 sequence (DNA): TGTGCCAGCAGACCTCCTGAGGGTGTCGGGGAGCTGTTTTTT. Translating gives CASRPPEGVGELFF.

The chain recombines TRBV9 with TRBJ2-5, with 8 nucleotides matching TRBD1. Germline CDR1 and CDR2: SGDLS and YYNGEE. The CDR3 covers 16 residues. Trimming at V came to 4 bases and at J to 2 bases, leaving 10 bases not matched to a gene. The CDR3 spells CASSYGTGGWQETQYF. CDR3 nucleotide sequence: TGTGCCAGCAGCTACGGGACAGGCGGTTGGCAAGAGACCCAGTACTTC. The whole variable domain, filled in from reference TRBV9 and TRBJ2-5, reads DSGVTQTPKHLITATGQRVTLRCSPRSGDLSVYWYQQSLDQGLQFLIQYYNGEERAKGNILERFSAQQFPDLHSELNLSSLELGDSALYFCASSYGTGGWQETQYFGPGTRLLVL.

The chain carries TRBV6-5 and TRBJ2-1; unclear D gene. With 5 bases removed from V and 4 bases from J, the gap between germline ends came to 6 bases. Per the germline V gene, CDR1 is MNHEY and CDR2 is SVGAGI. CDR3 length equals 12 residues. The chain's CDR3 is CASSTFYNEQFF. The CDR3 DNA sequence: TGTGCCAGCAGTACTTTTTACAATGAGCAGTTCTTC.

The rearrangement links TRBV11-3 to TRBJ2-5; no clear D gene. Germline loops: CDR1 SGHNT, CDR2 YENEEA. V lost 6 bases to trimming and J lost 1 base, with 9 bases between them. The CDR3 covers 13 residues. CDR3 residues: CASSSGSQETQYF. DNA of the CDR3: TGTGCCAGCAGTTCAGGATCCCAAGAGACCCAGTACTTC.